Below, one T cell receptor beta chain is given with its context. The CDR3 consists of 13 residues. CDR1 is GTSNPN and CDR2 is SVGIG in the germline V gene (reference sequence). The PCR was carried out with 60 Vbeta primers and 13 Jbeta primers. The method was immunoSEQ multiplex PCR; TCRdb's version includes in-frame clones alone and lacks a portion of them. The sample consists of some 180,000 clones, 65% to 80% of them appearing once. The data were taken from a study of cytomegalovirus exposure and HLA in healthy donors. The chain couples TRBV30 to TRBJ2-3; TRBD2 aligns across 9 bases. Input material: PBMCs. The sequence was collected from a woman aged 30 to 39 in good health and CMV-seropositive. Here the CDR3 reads CTGGAGGASAQYF. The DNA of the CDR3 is TGTACCGGGGGAGCGGGGGGAGCAAGTGCGCAGTATTTT. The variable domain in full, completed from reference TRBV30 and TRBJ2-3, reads SQTIHQWPATLVQPVGSPLSLECTVEGTSNPNLYWYRQAAGRGLQLLFYSVGIGQISSEVPQNLSASRPQDRQFILSSKKLLLSDSGFYLCTGGAGGASAQYFGPGTRLTVL.